This note documents a single TCR beta chain sequence. This sample stems from a study of blood T cell repertoires in COVID-19. Repertoires were generated with immunoSEQ multiplex PCR, while TCRdb's copy carries only in-frame clones and drops some. The table shows 150,000 or so clones, with about 87% occurring only once. After removal of 5 bases from V and 1 base from J, the junction contained 12 bases not matched to a gene. The germline gives CDR1 SGHNT, CDR2 YENEEA. This CDR3 has 17 residues. This sequence originates from a human donor in a cohort sampled during active COVID-19. Sample: peripheral blood. The rearrangement links TRBV11-3 to TRBJ2-5; 8 positions match TRBD2. For the CDR3, the DNA is TGTGCCAGCAGCCCCTCTCCCGCGCGGGGGGTCCAAGAGACCCAGTACTTC. Translated: CASSPSPARGVQETQYF.